A selection of T cell receptor beta chains follows, all from one sample in a study of T cell responses to AZD1222 COVID-19 vaccine. Method: immunoSEQ multiplex PCR; TCRdb's copy keeps in-frame clones and lacks some. The sample has 95,000 to 150,000 clones, 85% seen once; the top ten hold 3.5% to 4.5%. This specimen was peripheral blood, taken 28 days after the second AZD1222 dose. These receptors were collected from an adult who received the AZD1222 COVID-19 vaccine. CDR3s include the opening cysteine and the closing phenylalanine or tryptophan. A D gene is named only where the DNA matches it firmly. Clone size is given for some rows only: seen once, a few or many times, or a class if the clone is expanded.

clone size	J gene	CDR3 length	V gene	D gene	CDR3 protein	CDR3 DNA
medium-sized	TRBJ2-1	14	TRBV7-9	-	CASSFTTDYNEQFF	TGTGCCAGCAGCTTTACGACAGACTACAATGAGCAGTTCTTC
-	TRBJ2-5	14	TRBV5-1	TRBD1	CASSLNRGSETQYF	TGCGCCAGCAGCTTAAACAGGGGGTCTGAGACCCAGTACTTC
-	TRBJ1-1	13	TRBV2	-	CASILTGSTEAFF	TGTGCCAGCATCCTAACAGGGTCCACTGAAGCTTTCTTT
once	TRBJ2-1	13	TRBV6-5	-	CAASQGWVAEQFF	TGTGCCGCCTCCCAGGGATGGGTTGCGGAGCAGTTCTTC
-	TRBJ1-2	14	TRBV7-2	-	CASSTDSTNYGYTF	TGTGCCAGCAGCACGGACAGTACAAACTATGGCTACACCTTC
-	TRBJ2-7	17	TRBV11-2	TRBD1	CASSVSGTGEVMDEQYF	TGTGCCAGCAGCGTTAGTGGGACAGGGGAGGTGATGGACGAGCAGTACTTC
-	TRBJ1-2	11	TRBV2	-	CASNTDYGYTF	TGTGCCAGCAATACCGATTATGGCTACACCTTC
-	TRBJ2-6	16	TRBV6-1	-	CASSEAAGTGANVLTF	TGTGCCAGCAGTGAAGCAGCAGGGACTGGGGCCAACGTCCTGACTTTC
-	TRBJ2-2	16	TRBV4-2	-	CASRPTAGTQTGELFF	TGTGCCAGCCGACCTACCGCCGGGACTCAAACCGGGGAGCTGTTTTTT
-	TRBJ1-4	16	TRBV25-1	-	CASSEVRPTGNEKLFF	TGTGCCAGCAGTGAAGTCAGGCCCACCGGCAATGAAAAACTGTTTTTT
-	TRBJ1-6	15	TRBV7-2	-	CASSSSLGARSPLHF	TGTGCCAGCAGCTCAAGCTTGGGGGCGAGGTCACCCCTCCACTTT
-	TRBJ2-1	16	TRBV7-3	-	CASSLMGRSSYNEQFF	TGTGCCAGCAGCTTAATGGGGCGTAGCTCCTACAATGAGCAGTTCTTC
-	TRBJ2-3	15	TRBV18	-	CASSPQRGYTDTQYF	TGTGCCAGCTCACCACAAAGGGGCTACACAGATACGCAGTATTTT
-	TRBJ2-1	12	TRBV7-3	TRBD1	CASSPRDRGQFF	TGTGCCAGCAGCCCCAGGGACAGGGGCCAGTTCTTC
-	TRBJ1-5	17	TRBV19	-	CASSISNPRHSNQPQHF	TGTGCCAGTAGTATAAGTAACCCCCGGCATAGCAATCAGCCCCAGCATTTT
-	TRBJ1-5	17	TRBV28	-	CASSFRVRQGSNQPQHF	TGTGCCAGCAGTTTCCGAGTGCGGCAGGGTAGCAATCAGCCCCAGCATTTT
-	TRBJ1-1	12	TRBV7-9	-	CASSYGGTEAFF	TGTGCCAGCAGCTACGGGGGCACTGAAGCTTTCTTT
-	TRBJ2-3	16	TRBV28	-	CASSYPLSKSTDTQYF	TGTGCCAGCAGTTACCCCCTGAGCAAAAGCACAGATACGCAGTATTTT
-	TRBJ2-3	14	TRBV28	-	CASSFGGSADTQYF	TGTGCCAGCAGTTTCGGGGGTTCAGCAGATACGCAGTATTTT
-	TRBJ1-4	16	TRBV5-1	TRBD1	CASSYRTGVANEKLFF	TGCGCCAGCAGCTATCGGACAGGGGTGGCTAATGAAAAACTGTTTTTT
few	TRBJ1-4	15	TRBV30	-	CAWSVQSGPNEKLFF	TGTGCCTGGAGTGTACAGTCAGGGCCCAATGAAAAACTGTTTTTT
-	TRBJ1-2	13	TRBV5-4	-	CASSLETEDGYTF	TGTGCCAGCAGCCTAGAGACAGAAGATGGCTACACCTTC
-	TRBJ2-3	13	TRBV19	TRBD1	CASSTQGADTQYF	TGTGCCAGTAGTACTCAGGGGGCGGATACGCAGTATTTT
-	TRBJ1-2	13	TRBV11-2	-	CASSFEDGYGYTF	TGTGCCAGCAGCTTCGAAGATGGCTATGGCTACACCTTC
-	TRBJ2-5	13	TRBV6-5	-	CASSYSYQETQYF	TGTGCCAGCAGTTATTCATACCAAGAGACCCAGTACTTC
-	TRBJ1-2	15	TRBV5-1	-	CASSLDTFSSPRYTF	TGCGCCAGCAGCTTGGATACCTTTTCAAGTCCCCGCTACACCTTC
-	TRBJ1-1	15	TRBV6-1	-	CASSDSKVGNTEAFF	TGTGCCAGCAGTGATAGTAAAGTAGGGAACACTGAAGCTTTCTTT
-	TRBJ1-1	14	TRBV5-6	-	CASSLGGPSFEAFF	TGTGCCAGCAGCTTGGGTGGCCCTTCGTTTGAAGCTTTCTTT
once	TRBJ1-6	13	TRBV30	TRBD1	CACSGQGDSPLHF	TGTGCCTGCAGCGGACAGGGAGATTCACCCCTCCACTTT
-	TRBJ1-6	11	TRBV28	-	CASTQNSPLHF	TGTGCCAGCACCCAGAATTCACCCCTCCACTTT
-	TRBJ2-1	17	TRBV19	TRBD2	CASRTFLAGGPAYEQFF	TGTGCCAGTAGGACTTTTCTAGCGGGGGGGCCTGCATATGAGCAGTTCTTC
-	TRBJ1-5	15	TRBV28	TRBD1	CASSFWGQGSQPQHF	TGTGCCAGCAGTTTTTGGGGACAGGGTTCCCAGCCCCAGCATTTT
-	TRBJ2-3	16	TRBV5-5	-	CASSSGTALWMDTQYF	TGTGCCAGCAGCTCCGGGACTGCGTTGTGGATGGATACGCAGTATTTT
-	TRBJ2-2	15	TRBV5-4	TRBD2	CASSLLGGGTGELFF	TGTGCCAGCAGCCTGCTGGGGGGGGGAACCGGGGAGCTGTTTTTT
-	TRBJ2-4	14	TRBV28	TRBD2	CASGREGAKNIQYF	TGTGCTTCCGGCAGGGAGGGTGCCAAAAACATTCAGTACTTC
-	TRBJ1-1	13	TRBV30	-	CAWSFGETPEAFF	TGTGCCTGGAGTTTCGGTGAGACACCTGAAGCTTTCTTT
-	TRBJ2-3	15	TRBV7-7	-	CASSPGGFRTDTQYF	TGTGCCAGCAGCCCCGGGGGATTCCGCACAGATACGCAGTATTTT
once	TRBJ1-4	14	TRBV29-1	-	CSVWGLATNEKLFF	TGCAGCGTTTGGGGGTTGGCAACTAATGAAAAACTGTTTTTT
-	TRBJ1-5	14	TRBV27	-	CASSFESPGQPQHF	TGTGCCAGCAGTTTTGAATCGCCGGGACAACCCCAGCATTTT
-	TRBJ1-5	13	TRBV9	TRBD1	CASSPQGGQPQHF	TGTGCCAGCAGCCCCCAGGGGGGACAGCCCCAGCATTTT
few	TRBJ2-7	17	TRBV7-2	TRBD2	CASSLGLAGALSYEQYF	TGTGCCAGCAGCTTAGGGCTAGCGGGGGCCCTCTCCTACGAGCAGTACTTC
-	TRBJ1-1	14	TRBV9	-	CASSAGTIGTEAFF	TGTGCCAGCAGCGCCGGGACCATCGGAACTGAAGCTTTCTTT
-	TRBJ2-3	15	TRBV28	TRBD2	CASSLTSGGGDTQYF	TGTGCCAGCAGTTTAACTAGCGGGGGTGGAGATACGCAGTATTTT
-	TRBJ1-5	19	TRBV27	-	CASSFIAPTTAAGNQPQHF	TGTGCCAGCAGTTTCATCGCCCCCACGACAGCCGCTGGCAATCAGCCCCAGCATTTT
-	TRBJ1-2	11	TRBV30	-	CAWSTNYGYTF	TGTGCCTGGAGTACCAACTATGGCTACACCTTC
-	TRBJ2-7	15	TRBV6-5	-	CASSPQGGGLYEQYF	TGTGCCAGCAGTCCACAGGGAGGGGGCCTCTACGAGCAGTACTTC
-	TRBJ2-7	16	TRBV9	-	CASSPTGTGGTYEQYF	TGTGCCAGCAGCCCAACGGGGACCGGCGGAACCTACGAGCAGTACTTC
once	TRBJ1-1	16	TRBV4-1	-	CASSETKPTVNTEAFF	TGCGCCAGCAGCGAAACTAAACCGACAGTGAACACTGAAGCTTTCTTT
-	TRBJ1-1	13	TRBV7-2	-	CASSLGVSTEAFF	TGTGCCAGCAGCCTAGGGGTATCGACTGAAGCTTTCTTT
-	TRBJ2-3	14	TRBV5-4	-	CASRRGNLGGTQYF	TGTGCCAGCCGAAGGGGGAATCTCGGTGGGACGCAGTATTTT
-	TRBJ2-7	15	TRBV3-1/TRBV3-2	TRBD1	CASSQETGGGGEQYF	TGTGCCAGCAGCCAAGAGACAGGGGGAGGAGGCGAGCAGTACTTC
-	TRBJ2-1	18	TRBV7-3	TRBD2	CASSPREVGPVSYNEQFF	TGTGCCAGCAGCCCCCGGGAGGTCGGGCCAGTCTCCTACAATGAGCAGTTCTTC
-	TRBJ2-2	16	TRBV10-3	-	CAISERDPTNTGELFF	TGTGCCATCAGTGAGCGGGACCCCACGAACACCGGGGAGCTGTTTTTT
few	TRBJ1-1	13	TRBV3-1/TRBV3-2	-	CASKLTGGDEAFF	TGTGCCAGCAAGTTAACCGGGGGGGACGAAGCTTTCTTT